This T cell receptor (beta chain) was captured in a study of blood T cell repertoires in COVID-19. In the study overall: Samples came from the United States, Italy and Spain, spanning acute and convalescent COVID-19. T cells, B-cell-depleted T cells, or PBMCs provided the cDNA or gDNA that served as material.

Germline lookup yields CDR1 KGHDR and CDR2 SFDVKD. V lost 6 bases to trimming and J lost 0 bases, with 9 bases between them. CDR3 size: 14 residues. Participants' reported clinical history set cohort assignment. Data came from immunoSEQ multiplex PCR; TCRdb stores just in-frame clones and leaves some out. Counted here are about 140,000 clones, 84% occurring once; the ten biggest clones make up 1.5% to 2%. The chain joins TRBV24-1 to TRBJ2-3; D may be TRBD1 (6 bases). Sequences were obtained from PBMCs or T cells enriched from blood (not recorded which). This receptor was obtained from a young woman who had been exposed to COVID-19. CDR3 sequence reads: CATSPTGSTDTQYF. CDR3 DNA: TGTGCCACCAGTCCGACAGGTAGCACAGATACGCAGTATTTT.